The 21 T cell receptor beta chains below come from one sample, sequenced in a study of metastatic and nonmetastatic thyroid tumors. Every patient underwent thyroid surgery untreated. With MiXCR, TCRdb called clones anew from the PCR reads. The repertoire holds approximately 20,000 clones, about 14% seen once, with more than 12% in the top ten. The sample taken for sequencing was tumor tissue. These receptors were collected from a female donor with papillary thyroid cancer or a benign thyroid nodule (not recorded which). Some clones in this sample may be carry-over from other donors' samples.

This clone was seen at least ten times. V and J are TRBV18 and TRBJ2-2; D is undetermined. The CDR3 loop spans 16 amino acids. Germline V gene lookup returns CDR1 KGHSH and CDR2 LQKENI. The V gene lost 6 bases and the J gene lost 1 base, with 15 bases spanning the gap. CDR3 sequence: CASSPRVILNTGELFF. The CDR3, as DNA: TGTGCCAGCTCGCCCCGGGTTATCTTGAACACCGGGGAGCTGTTTTTT.

The chain has TRBV18 and TRBJ1-6; 7 positions match TRBD1. The CDR3 totals 17 residues. CDR1 is KGHSH and CDR2 is LQKENI in the germline V gene. The CDR3 is CEGSPDRYRSYNSPLHF. The CDR3 DNA sequence: TGTGAAGGCTCACCGGACAGGTATAGATCCTATAATTCACCCCTCCACTTT.

This clone was detected a few times. The junction does not match germline at one end; this may be a read error. The chain joins TRBV5-6 to TRBJ2-1, with TRBD2 matching over 7 bases. The germline V gene encodes CDR1 SGHDT and CDR2 YYEEEE. This CDR3 comprises 16 residues. This CDR3 reads CASSLATAGTYNDQFF. In DNA form, the CDR3 reads TGTGCCAGCAGCTTGGCGACAGCGGGGACCTACAATGATCAGTTCTTC.

This clone has at least ten counts. The chain joins TRBV7-2 to TRBJ2-5; no reliable D call. The CDR3 runs to 11 residues. Germline-derived CDR1 and CDR2 are SGHTA and FQGNSA. V lost 5 bases and J 5 bases, leaving 6 bases between the germline ends. Here the CDR3 reads CASSPGETQYF. The CDR3 coding sequence is TGTGCCAGCAGCCCCGGGGAGACCCAGTACTTC.

Many counts were recorded for this clone. V usage is TRBV6-1 and J usage is TRBJ2-7; weak D call: TRBD2 (5 bases). This CDR3 spans 15 amino acids. V shed 3 bases and J shed 0 bases, with 12 bases lying between them. CDR1 is MNHNS and CDR2 is SASEGT in the germline V gene. The DNA for the CDR3 is TGTGCCAGCAGTGAGGAGGCAACGCTCTCCTACGAGCAGTACTTC. Translating it yields CASSEEATLSYEQYF.

V and J are TRBV18 and TRBJ1-1, with no clear D. The V end was cut by 1 base, the J end by 6 bases, with 9 bases between. CDR1 is KGHSH and CDR2 is LQKENI in the germline V gene. This CDR3 has 13 amino acids. The CDR3 DNA sequence: TGTGCCAGCTCACCACAGGGATCAGCTGAAGCTTTCTTT. This codes for CASSPQGSAEAFF.

In its sample, this clone was seen many times. This chain connects TRBV6-1 to TRBJ2-3; TRBD1 is a possible D gene (6 bases). The length of the CDR3 is 13 residues. The V gene's germline CDR1 is MNHNS and CDR2 SASEGT. V lost 8 bases and J 0 bases, leaving 9 bases between the germline ends. The CDR3 DNA is TGTGCCAGCCGGACAGCTAGCACAGATACGCAGTATTTT. Protein product: CASRTASTDTQYF.

There are many counts of this clone. V usage is TRBV19 and J usage is TRBJ2-7; possibly TRBD1 or TRBD2 for D (7 bases each). This CDR3 is 14 amino acids long. Trimming pared 6 bases from V and 0 bases from J, leaving 12 bases between. The germline CDR1 and CDR2 sequences are LNHDA and SQIVND (reference sequence). The CDR3 bases are TGTGCCAGTAGCCAGGGGGGGGACTCCTACGAGCAGTACTTC. Protein sequence: CASSQGGDSYEQYF.

This clone is medium-sized within its sample. V is TRBV6-1 and J is TRBJ2-7; a possible D gene is TRBD2 (6 bases). This CDR3 has 12 amino acids. The V gene's germline CDR1 is MNHNS and CDR2 SASEGT. CDR3 bases: TGTGCTACCAAGGAGGGTTCCTACGAGCAGTACTTC. Translation gives CATKEGSYEQYF.

This clone was detected ten times or more. The chain couples TRBV5-8 to TRBJ2-1, with TRBD2 matching 13 bases. The V and J ends lost 6 bases and 7 bases, in that order; junction bases with no gene match: 4. Germline CDR1 and CDR2: SGHTS and YDEGEE. The CDR3 is made up of 14 amino acids. The CDR3 here is CASTWTSGGNEQFF. CDR3 nucleotides: TGTGCCAGCACCTGGACTAGCGGGGGAAATGAGCAGTTCTTC.

The table lists this clone with many counts. Since a much larger clone is just one base distant, this may be a read error. The V and J genes are TRBV5-1 and TRBJ1-3; a weak D match, TRBD1 (5 bases). The V gene's germline CDR1 is SGHRS and CDR2 YFSETQ. CDR3 length: 14 amino acids. The CDR3 protein is CASSLGDSGNAIYF. DNA of the CDR3: TGCGCCAGCAGCTTGGGGGACTCTGGAAACGCCATATATTTT.

This chain joins TRBV18 and TRBJ2-5, with D maybe TRBD1 (6 bases). Trimming cost V 3 bases and J 4 bases, with 9 bases left between them. Germline CDR1 is KGHSH and CDR2 is LQKENI. This CDR3 comprises 13 residues. The CDR3 DNA reads as TGTGCCAGCTCACCCGGACAGACAGAGACCCAGTACTTC. Translating it yields CASSPGQTETQYF.

To note about this clone: One end of the junction does not line up with germline, which may come from a read error. J is TRBJ2-3 and V is TRBV5-1; D might be TRBD2 (6 bases). The CDR3 contains 16 residues. Per germline, CDR1 SGHRS and CDR2 YFSETQ. CDR3 sequence: CASSSGSGWGTDTHYF. In DNA form, the CDR3 reads TGCGCCAGCAGCTCCGGGAGCGGGTGGGGTACAGATACGCATTATTTT.

Many counts were recorded for this clone. The identical CDR3 is also encoded by other nucleotide sequences in the sample. V and J are TRBV18 and TRBJ2-2, with D possibly being TRBD1 (6 bases). Looked up from germline, CDR1 is KGHSH and CDR2 is LQKENI. The V end lost 2 bases, the J end lost 0 bases, and 10 bases lay between the germline ends. This CDR3 comprises 16 residues. Here the CDR3 reads CASSPTGNPNTGELFF. DNA for the CDR3: TGTGCCAGCTCACCAACAGGGAATCCGAACACCGGGGAGCTGTTTTTT.

Many counts were recorded for this clone. This rearrangement joins TRBV2 to TRBJ2-5, with 11 bases matching TRBD2. Germline CDR1 SNHLY, CDR2 FYNNEI. The V and J ends lost 8 bases and 9 bases, in that order; junction bases with no gene match: 5. The CDR3 contains 12 residues. The CDR3 region has the DNA TGTGCCAGCTCACTAGCGGGGGTGTCCCAGTACTTC. It specifies CASSLAGVSQYF.

CDR3 in amino acids: CASSPGPPSSYNEQFF. CDR3 DNA sequence: TGTGCCAGCAGCCCCGGACCCCCGAGCTCCTACAATGAGCAGTTCTTC. J is TRBJ2-1 and V is TRBV11-2; D is ambiguous. Germline loops: CDR1 SGHAT, CDR2 FQNNGV. CDR3 size: 16 residues. V was pared by 5 bases and J by 0 bases, with 14 bases between.

This clone was seen a handful of times. A much larger clonotype is one base distant, so this may be a read error. The sample holds other DNA sequences that translate to the same CDR3. The rearrangement joins TRBV7-9 to TRBJ2-7; TRBD1 might be the D (5 bases). The CDR3 spans 14 residues. In germline, CDR1 is SEHNR, CDR2 FQNEAQ (reference sequence). The chain's CDR3 is CASSSDKSSYEQYF. CDR3 nucleotides: TGTGCCAGTAGCTCGGACAAGAGCTCCTACGAGCAGTACTTC.

The V and J genes are TRBV14 and TRBJ2-1, with 9 positions matching TRBD2. Germline loops: CDR1 SGHDN, CDR2 FVKESK. With 8 bases clipped from V and 9 bases from J, the junction kept 11 bases outside the gene matches. The CDR3 totals 14 residues. The CDR3 spells CASGSTSGNTEQFF. CDR3 coding DNA: TGTGCCAGCGGCTCGACTAGCGGTAACACTGAGCAGTTCTTC.

The chain uses TRBV7-6 and TRBJ2-5; D possibly corresponds to TRBD2 (5 bases). Trimming pared 6 bases from V and 5 bases from J, leaving 16 bases between. The germline V gene encodes CDR1 SGHVS and CDR2 FNYEAQ. This CDR3 has 14 residues. For the CDR3, the DNA is TGTGCCAGCAGTTCGGACTGGATCGGGGAGACCCAGTACTTC. Translation: CASSSDWIGETQYF.

Sample share makes this clone medium-sized. The chain employs TRBV6-1 and TRBJ1-1; no clear D. With 5 bases removed from V and 5 bases from J, the gap between germline ends came to 15 bases. Looked up from germline, CDR1 is MNHNS and CDR2 is SASEGT. The CDR3 spans 14 residues. The CDR3 DNA reads as TGTGCCAGCAGTCCGAGCGGGTCGCGGACTGAAGCTTTCTTT. It encodes CASSPSGSRTEAFF.

This clone has at least ten counts. J is TRBJ2-3 and V is TRBV2; a possible D gene is TRBD1 (6 bases). There are 15 residues in the CDR3. Germline loops: CDR1 SNHLY, CDR2 FYNNEI. V was cut by 5 bases and J by 4 bases, with 16 bases left in between. CDR3 sequence (DNA): TGTGCCAGCAGTTATAACAGGGATGGGCCAGATACGCAGTATTTT. The encoded protein is CASSYNRDGPDTQYF. The full variable domain, its missing parts supplied by reference TRBV2 and TRBJ2-3, is EPEVTQTPSHQVTQMGQEVILRCVPISNHLYFYWYRQILGQKVEFLVSFYNNEISEKSEIFDDQFSVERPDGSNFTLKIRSTKLEDSAMYFCASSYNRDGPDTQYFGPGTRLTVL.